Each of the 7 T cell receptor beta chains below was sequenced from the same sample in a study of radiation and T cells in renal cell carcinoma. Indicated time point: baseline pretreatment blood. Documented treatment: 15 Gy SBRT to primary tumor, nephrectomy 4 weeks later. Clones were read by immunoSEQ multiplex PCR, and TCRdb kept only the in-frame ones, dropping some. The table records over 120,000 clones, 70% to 90% of them present only once. The source was blood, collected from a patient whose treatment included radiotherapy and nephrectomy. These TCRs come from a woman aged 45-59 years with renal cell carcinoma.

The chain combines TRBV19 with TRBJ2-2, with D tentatively TRBD2 (5 bases). Trimming shortened V by 7 bases and J by 5 bases, and 14 bases separated the two germline ends. Germline lookup yields CDR1 LNHDA and CDR2 SQIVND (reference sequence). This CDR3 comprises 14 residues. CDR3 loop: CASNFGVETGELFF. CDR3 nucleotides: TGTGCCAGTAACTTCGGGGTGGAGACCGGGGAGCTGTTTTTT. The full variable domain, with the rest looked up from reference TRBV19 and TRBJ2-2, is DGGITQSPKYLFRKEGQNVTLSCEQNLNHDAMYWYRQDPGQGLRLIYYSQIVNDFQKGDIAEGYSVSREKKESFPLTVTSAQKNPTAFYLCASNFGVETGELFFGEGSRLTVL.

This clone showed up just once. V usage is TRBV5-1 and J usage is TRBJ2-5, with D perhaps TRBD1 or TRBD2 (5 bases each). Germline values: CDR1 SGHRS, CDR2 YFSETQ. Trimming took 0 bases from V and 5 from J, leaving 8 bases between them. CDR3 size: 13 residues. CDR3 protein: CASSLDWGETQYF. DNA of the CDR3: TGCGCCAGCAGCTTGGATTGGGGGGAGACCCAGTACTTC.

The V call is TRBV19, the J call TRBJ2-1; the D gene could be TRBD1 or TRBD2 (5 bases each). V was cut by 5 bases and J by 0 bases, with 14 bases left in between. Germline CDR1 is LNHDA and CDR2 is SQIVND (reference sequence). The CDR3 has 16 residues. The CDR3 loop reads CASSSGSGSSYNEQFF. CDR3 sequence (DNA): TGTGCCAGTAGTTCAGGGAGCGGTAGCTCCTACAATGAGCAGTTCTTC.

This clone is a singleton in its sample. This chain links TRBV29-1 with TRBJ1-5; no definite D call. Germline CDR1 and CDR2: SQVTM and ANQGSEA. Trimming shortened V by 6 bases and J by 5 bases, and 11 bases separated the two germline ends. The CDR3 totals 12 residues. The DNA for the CDR3 is TGCAGCGTCTTGGACGGAGATCAGCCCCAGCATTTT. Translating gives CSVLDGDQPQHF.

The chain employs TRBV20-1 and TRBJ1-1, with unresolved D. The V end was cut by 6 bases, the J end by 7 bases, with 12 bases between. The germline V gene encodes CDR1 DFQATT and CDR2 SNEGSKA (reference sequence). The CDR3 is 11 amino acids. The CDR3 protein is CSAAAAFEAFF. The DNA of the CDR3 is TGCAGTGCCGCCGCGGCCTTTGAAGCTTTCTTT.

The rearrangement uses TRBV5-6 and TRBJ1-2, with D unclear. Trimming removed 4 bases from V and 2 bases from J, with 27 bases in between. The CDR3 totals 19 residues. Germline CDR1 is SGHDT and CDR2 is YYEEEE. The CDR3 DNA reads as TGTGCCAGCAGCCTCCCCATGCGACTGGCGCCTTTAATGAACTATGGCTACACCTTC. Translation gives CASSLPMRLAPLMNYGYTF.

The chain recombines TRBV2 with TRBJ2-5; D gene ambiguous. CDR1 is SNHLY and CDR2 is FYNNEI in the germline V gene. There are 13 residues in the CDR3. Trimming left V 4 bases short and J 5 bases short, with 11 bases between. The DNA for the CDR3 is TGTGCCAGCAGTGCCAATCCTCGGGAGACCCAGTACTTC. Protein product: CASSANPRETQYF.